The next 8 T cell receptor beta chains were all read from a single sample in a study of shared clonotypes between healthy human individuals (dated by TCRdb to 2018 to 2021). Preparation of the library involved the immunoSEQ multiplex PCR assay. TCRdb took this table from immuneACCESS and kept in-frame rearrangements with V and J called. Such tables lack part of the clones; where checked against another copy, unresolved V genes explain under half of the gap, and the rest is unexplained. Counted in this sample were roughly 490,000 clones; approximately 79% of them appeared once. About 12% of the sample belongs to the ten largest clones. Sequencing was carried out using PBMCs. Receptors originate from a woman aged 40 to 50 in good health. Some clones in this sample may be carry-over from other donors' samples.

CDR3 residues: CASSLARQALGTGELFF. The CDR3 coding sequence is TGCGCCAGCAGCTTGGCCCGTCAGGCCCTTGGAACCGGGGAGCTGTTTTTT. The rearrangement joins TRBV5-1 to TRBJ2-2; D is ambiguous. The CDR3 sequence is 17 residues long. Trimming cost V 0 bases and J 5 bases, with 17 bases left between them. CDR1 and CDR2 (germline): SGHRS, YFSETQ. Combining the CDR3 with reference TRBV5-1 and TRBJ2-2 gives the whole variable domain KAGVTQTPRYLIKTRGQQVTLSCSPISGHRSVSWYQQTPGQGLQFLFEYFSETQRNKGNFPGRFSGRQFSNSRSEMNVSTLELGDSALYLCASSLARQALGTGELFFGEGSRLTVL.

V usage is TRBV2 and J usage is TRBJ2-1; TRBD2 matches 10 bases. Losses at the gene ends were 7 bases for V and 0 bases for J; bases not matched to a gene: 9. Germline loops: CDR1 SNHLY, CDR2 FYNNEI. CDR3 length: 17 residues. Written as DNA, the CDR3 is TGTGCCAGCAAAAGACCGGGACTAGCGCCCTCCTACAATGAGCAGTTCTTC. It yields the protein CASKRPGLAPSYNEQFF.

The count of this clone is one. This CDR3 is CAWNPGTARGDYGYTF. The CDR3 DNA reads as TGTGCCTGGAATCCCGGGACAGCACGAGGTGACTATGGCTACACCTTC. V usage is TRBV30 and J usage is TRBJ1-2; 7 bases fit TRBD1. Germline trimming cut 4 bases from V and 3 bases from J; bases unmatched to any gene: 14. Germline V gene lookup returns CDR1 GTSNPN and CDR2 SVGIG (reference sequence). CDR3 length: 16 amino acids.

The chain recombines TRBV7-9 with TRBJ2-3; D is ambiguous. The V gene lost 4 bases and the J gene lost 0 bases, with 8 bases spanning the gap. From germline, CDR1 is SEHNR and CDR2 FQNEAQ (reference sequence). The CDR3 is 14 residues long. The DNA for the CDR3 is TGTGCCAGCAGCTGGAGTACTAGCACAGATACGCAGTATTTT. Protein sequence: CASSWSTSTDTQYF.

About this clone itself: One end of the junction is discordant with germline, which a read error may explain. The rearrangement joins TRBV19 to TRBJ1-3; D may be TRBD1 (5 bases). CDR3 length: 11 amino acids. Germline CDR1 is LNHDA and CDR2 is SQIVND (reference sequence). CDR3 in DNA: TGTGCCAGTAGCCTAGACAGAATATACGATTTT. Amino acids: CASSLDRIYDF.

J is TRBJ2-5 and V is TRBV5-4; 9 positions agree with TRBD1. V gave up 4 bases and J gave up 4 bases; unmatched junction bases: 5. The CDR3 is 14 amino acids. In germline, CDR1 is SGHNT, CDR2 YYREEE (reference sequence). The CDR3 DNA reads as TGTGCCAGCAGCGCGGGACAGGGAGTAGAGACCCAGTACTTC. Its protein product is CASSAGQGVETQYF.

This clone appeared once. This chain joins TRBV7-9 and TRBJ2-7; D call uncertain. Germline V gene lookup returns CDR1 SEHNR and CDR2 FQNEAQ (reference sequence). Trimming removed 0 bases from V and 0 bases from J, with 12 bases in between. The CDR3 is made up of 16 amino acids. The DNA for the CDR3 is TGTGCCAGCAGCTTAGCGCGTGTCATAAGCTCCTACGAGCAGTACTTC. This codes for CASSLARVISSYEQYF.

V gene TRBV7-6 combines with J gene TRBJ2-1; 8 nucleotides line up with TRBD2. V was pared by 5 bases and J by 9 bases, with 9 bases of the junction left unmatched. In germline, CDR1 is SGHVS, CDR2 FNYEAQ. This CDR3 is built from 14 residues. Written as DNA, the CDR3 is TGTGCCAGCAGCCGTAGCGGGGCCCGTGGTGAGCAGTTCTTC. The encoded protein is CASSRSGARGEQFF.